Listed here is a single TCR beta chain. What it binds is unknown. This record belongs to a study of cytomegalovirus exposure and HLA in healthy donors. Turning to the study itself: Approximately 85 million unique TCRs from HLA-typed donors were held in an early data release.

The PCR employed 60 Vbeta primers together with 13 Jbeta primers. Assay: immunoSEQ multiplex PCR; the TCRdb copy retains only in-frame clones and omits some. The top ten clones hold roughly 6.1% of a sample with about 110,000 clones, around 80% of them seen once. Germline values: CDR1 SGHDN, CDR2 FVKESK. V gave up 8 bases and J gave up 4 bases, with 6 bases separating them. CDR3 length: 11 residues. Findings and limits, study-wide: Specific recognition of CMV antigens was confirmed in vitro for a few chains (all CMV-associated). In a later analysis, TCR beta V- and J-gene trimming showed a link to a missense DCLRE1C variant.

The sequence was obtained from a man aged 18 to 29 in good health and CMV-seronegative. The sequencing input was PBMCs. The V gene is TRBV14, the J gene TRBJ2-1, with D perhaps matching TRBD2 (5 bases). Here the CDR3 DNA reads TGTGCCAGCGCGGGTTACAATGAGCAGTTCTTC. Protein: CASAGYNEQFF.